This T cell receptor (beta chain) originates from a study of cytomegalovirus exposure and HLA in healthy donors. With 60 Vbeta and 13 Jbeta primers, the PCR was carried out. This table comes from immunoSEQ multiplex PCR, and its TCRdb copy is limited to in-frame clones, with some not included. Counted here are under 200,000 clones, roughly 82% occurring once; the ten biggest clones make up roughly 6.7%. The study, taken as a whole, reports: Accurate prediction of most subjects' HLA-A and HLA-B alleles from TCR beta sequences was reported. In a later analysis, an Asian-associated ancestry cluster reportedly showed fewer N-insertions than the approximately 640-donor mean. In a later analysis, a missense DCLRE1C variant was linked to TCR beta V- and J-gene trimming. HLA restriction was apparent for most CMV-associated TCR beta chains in a later analysis.

To note about this clone: What it binds is not known.

CDR1 is MNHNY and CDR2 is SVGAGI in the germline V gene (reference sequence). The length of the CDR3 is 12 residues. This sequence was found in a man over 45 in good health and CMV-seropositive. The specimen sequenced was PBMCs. The J gene is TRBJ1-1, the V gene TRBV6-6; 9 positions agree with TRBD1. The CDR3 here is CATGQGNTEAFF. Here the CDR3 DNA reads TGTGCAACGGGACAGGGGAACACTGAAGCTTTCTTT.